The 19 T cell receptor beta chains listed next were all sequenced from one sample in a study of T cell changes during pregnancy in multiple sclerosis. Profiled with immunoSEQ multiplex PCR; TCRdb holds only in-frame clones, not every one. The sample has about 75,000 clones; nearly 95% are singletons. The specimen comprised CD4+ T cells from peripheral blood mononuclear cells, sampled after pregnancy. The receptors were sampled from a female donor with multiple sclerosis, enrolled in a pregnancy study.

This rearrangement joins TRBV7-6 to TRBJ2-1; 8 nucleotides line up with TRBD2. This CDR3 contains 15 residues. The V segment lost 8 bases and the J segment 10 bases; nucleotides outside the gene matches: 16. Germline V gives CDR1 SGHVS, CDR2 FNYEAQ. CDR3 bases: TGTGCCAGCTCTAGGGCCGCGGGGGGTGGGCTCGAGCAGTTCTTC. The encoded protein is CASSRAAGGGLEQFF. Using reference TRBV7-6 and TRBJ2-1 for the parts outside the CDR3, the full variable domain is GAGVSQSPRYKVTKRGQDVALRCDPISGHVSLYWYRQALGQGPEFLTYFNYEAQQDKSGLPNDRFSAERPEGSISTLTIQRTEQRDSAMYRCASSRAAGGGLEQFFGPGTRLTVL.

The chain links TRBV19 to TRBJ2-5; 11 bases line up with TRBD2. CDR1 and CDR2 from the germline V gene are LNHDA and SQIVND (reference sequence). This CDR3 is built from 16 residues. J was trimmed by 2 bases and V by 5 bases; bases with no gene match: 7. Written as DNA, the CDR3 is TGTGCCAGTAGTTCCAGACTAGCGGGGCAGCAAGAGACCCAGTACTTC. Protein product: CASSSRLAGQQETQYF.

The chain recombines TRBV2 with TRBJ1-4; D not certain. The CDR3 length is 15 residues. Germline CDR1 and CDR2: SNHLY and FYNNEI. The germline V and J ends were trimmed by 4 bases and 8 bases, with 17 bases remaining between them. DNA of the CDR3: TGTGCCAGCAGTGCTCGCGGGGAATTTCACGAAAAACTGTTTTTT. It is translated as CASSARGEFHEKLFF.

This chain connects TRBV19 to TRBJ1-2; 8 bases fit TRBD1. Trimming took 6 bases from V and 4 from J; bases not matched to a gene: 10. The CDR3 has 15 residues. Germline lookup yields CDR1 LNHDA and CDR2 SQIVND (reference sequence). The CDR3 nucleotides read TGTGCCAGTAGCAGATCCCCCCAGGGGGCCTATGGCTACACCTTC. It translates to CASSRSPQGAYGYTF.

The chain recombines TRBV2 with TRBJ1-2, with 10 nucleotides matching TRBD1. Trimming removed 10 bases from V and 3 bases from J; junction bases left unmatched: 5. Germline CDR1 reads SNHLY; CDR2 reads FYNNEI. The CDR3 has 13 amino acids. The CDR3 loop is CATAGQGYYGYTF. The CDR3 DNA reads as TGTGCCACCGCGGGACAGGGGTACTATGGCTACACCTTC.

The rearrangement links TRBV10-3 to TRBJ1-5; the match to TRBD1 covers 11 bases. The CDR3 has 15 residues. V was pared by 2 bases and J by 4 bases, with 1 base of the junction left unmatched. CDR1 is ENHRY and CDR2 is SYGVKD in the germline V gene. The CDR3 protein is CAISEGQGANQPQHF. As DNA, the CDR3 is TGTGCCATCAGTGAGGGACAGGGGGCGAATCAGCCCCAGCATTTT.

This chain connects TRBV5-1 to TRBJ2-2, with a possible D match to TRBD1 (6 bases). The length of the CDR3 is 15 residues. Per the germline V gene, CDR1 is SGHRS and CDR2 is YFSETQ. V was clipped by 5 bases and J by 4 bases, with 15 bases between them. CDR3 sequence (DNA): TGCGCCAGCAGAGCCGACAGGTCGGGCACCGGGGAGCTGTTTTTT. Encoded protein: CASRADRSGTGELFF.

The chain uses TRBV7-2 and TRBJ2-2; D not certain. This CDR3 region has 15 residues. Germline V gives CDR1 SGHTA, CDR2 FQGNSA. V lost 0 bases to trimming and J lost 1 base, with 6 bases between them. The DNA of the CDR3 is TGTGCCAGCAGCTTAGCACAGCTGAACACCGGGGAGCTGTTTTTT. This gives the protein CASSLAQLNTGELFF.

The chain couples TRBV10-2 to TRBJ2-7; TRBD2 agrees at 11 bases. The V gene's germline CDR1 is WSHSY and CDR2 SAAADI. The CDR3 is 14 residues long. The V and J ends lost 10 bases and 3 bases, in that order; junction bases with no gene match: 8. DNA of the CDR3: TGCGCCATCGCTCTTAGCGGGAGGGACTACGAGCAGTACTTC. This translates into CAIALSGRDYEQYF.

The chain combines TRBV7-9 with TRBJ1-6; D ambiguous. The CDR3 totals 14 residues. V was cut by 5 bases and J by 7 bases, with 12 bases left in between. CDR1 is SEHNR and CDR2 is FQNEAQ in the germline V gene (reference sequence). The CDR3 spells CASSQDGMNSPLHF. CDR3 sequence (DNA): TGTGCCAGCAGCCAGGACGGGATGAATTCACCCCTCCACTTT.

This sequence joins TRBV2 and TRBJ1-2; D gene unclear. CDR1 and CDR2 from the germline V gene are SNHLY and FYNNEI. The CDR3 extends over 13 amino acids. Trimming removed 1 base at V and 1 base at J, with 4 bases between. DNA for the CDR3: TGTGCCAGCAGTGAAGGCAGTAACTATGGCTACACCTTC. It yields the protein CASSEGSNYGYTF.

This rearrangement joins TRBV14 to TRBJ2-7, with D perhaps matching TRBD2 (6 bases). CDR3 length: 16 residues. CDR1 is SGHDN, CDR2 FVKESK, per germline. Trimming stripped 2 bases from V and 2 bases from J, with 16 bases between. CDR3 in amino acids: CASSQSKSGLAYEQYF. In DNA, the CDR3 is TGTGCCAGCAGCCAAAGCAAAAGCGGGCTAGCCTACGAGCAGTACTTC.

This chain joins TRBV7-9 and TRBJ2-1; 8 bases map to TRBD1. Trimming at V came to 5 bases and at J to 0 bases, leaving 12 bases not matched to a gene. This CDR3 contains 18 residues. The V gene's germline CDR1 is SEHNR and CDR2 FQNEAQ (reference sequence). The CDR3 region has the DNA TGTGCCAGCAGCCCGCGGTGGACAGGGAGCTTCTCCTACAATGAGCAGTTCTTC. This gives the protein CASSPRWTGSFSYNEQFF.

The rearrangement uses TRBV27 and TRBJ1-1, with D possibly being TRBD1 (6 bases). V was pared by 0 bases and J by 0 bases, with 17 bases between. From germline, CDR1 is MNHEY and CDR2 SMNVEV (reference sequence). The CDR3 contains 18 residues. The CDR3 DNA follows: TGTGCCAGCAGTTTATCGGGTCCCGGGACATTGATGAACACTGAAGCTTTCTTT. Its translation: CASSLSGPGTLMNTEAFF.

The genes are TRBV2 and TRBJ1-5, with TRBD1 identical over 8 bases. This CDR3 is built from 16 residues. With V trimmed by 6 bases and J by 3 bases, 10 bases remained unmatched. The V gene's germline CDR1 is SNHLY and CDR2 FYNNEI. CDR3 nucleotides: TGTGCCAGCAGATTGGCCGACAGGGGTTACAATCAGCCCCAGCATTTT. Protein product: CASRLADRGYNQPQHF.

The chain links TRBV28 to TRBJ2-1; D gene uncertain. From germline, CDR1 is MDHEN and CDR2 SYDVKM. This CDR3 contains 14 residues. V was shortened by 6 bases and J by 4 bases, with 13 bases between the two germline ends. The CDR3, as DNA: TGTGCCAGCAGCCTCCTAGGCAGATACAATGAGCAGTTCTTC. This encodes CASSLLGRYNEQFF.

The chain combines TRBV6-6 with TRBJ2-7; 7 bases agree with TRBD1. The CDR3 extends over 16 amino acids. The J segment lost 2 bases and the V segment lost 6 bases, leaving 13 bases of the junction unmatched. CDR1 is MNHNY, CDR2 SVGAGI, per germline (reference sequence). The CDR3 spells CASRPPGQVYAYEQYF. Here the CDR3 DNA reads TGTGCCAGCAGACCTCCCGGACAGGTCTATGCCTACGAGCAGTACTTC.

This chain joins TRBV7-2 and TRBJ1-3; no clear D gene. V gave up 0 bases and J gave up 0 bases, with 6 bases separating them. Germline V gene data show CDR1 as SGHTA and CDR2 as FQGNSA. CDR3 length: 15 amino acids. The CDR3 DNA reads as TGTGCCAGCAGCTTAGCCCTCCGCTCTGGAAACACCATATATTTT. It translates to CASSLALRSGNTIYF.

This clone was seen just once. This chain links TRBV2 with TRBJ2-2; 7 bases line up with TRBD2. CDR3 length equals 17 residues. J was trimmed by 0 bases and V by 7 bases; bases with no gene match: 11. Germline V CDR1 and CDR2: SNHLY, FYNNEI. As DNA, the CDR3 is TGTGCCAGCAAGGCCTCCCTAGCGGATCCGAACACCGGGGAGCTGTTTTTT. This sequence encodes CASKASLADPNTGELFF.